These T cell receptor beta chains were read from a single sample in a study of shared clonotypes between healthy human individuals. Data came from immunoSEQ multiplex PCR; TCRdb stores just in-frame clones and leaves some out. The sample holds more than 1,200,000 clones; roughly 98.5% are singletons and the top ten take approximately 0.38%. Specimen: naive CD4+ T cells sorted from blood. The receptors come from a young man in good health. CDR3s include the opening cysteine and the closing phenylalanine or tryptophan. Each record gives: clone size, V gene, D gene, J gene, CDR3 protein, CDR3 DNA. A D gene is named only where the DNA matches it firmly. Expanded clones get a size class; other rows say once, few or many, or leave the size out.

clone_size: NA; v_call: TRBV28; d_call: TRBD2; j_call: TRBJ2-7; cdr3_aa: CASRLAGGSSYEQYF; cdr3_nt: TGTGCCAGCAGGTTAGCGGGAGGGAGCTCCTACGAGCAGTACTTC
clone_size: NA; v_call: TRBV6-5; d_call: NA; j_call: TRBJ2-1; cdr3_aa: CASSYSTGTHVVEQFF; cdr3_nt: TGTGCCAGCAGTTACTCCACCGGGACCCACGTCGTTGAGCAGTTCTTC
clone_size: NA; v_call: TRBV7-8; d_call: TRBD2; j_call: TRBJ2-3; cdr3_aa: CASSSVASGTTDTQYF; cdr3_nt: TGTGCCAGCAGCTCAGTAGCTAGCGGGACGACAGATACGCAGTATTTT
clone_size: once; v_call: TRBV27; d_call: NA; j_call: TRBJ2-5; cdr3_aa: CASSFIGETQYF; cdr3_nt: TGTGCCAGCAGTTTTATCGGTGAGACCCAGTACTTC
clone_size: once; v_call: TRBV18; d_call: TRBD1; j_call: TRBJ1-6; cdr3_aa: CASSPGQGDSPLHF; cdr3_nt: TGTGCCAGCTCACCAGGACAGGGGGATTCACCCCTCCACTTT
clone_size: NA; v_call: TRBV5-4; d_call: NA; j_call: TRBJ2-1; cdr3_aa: CASSLQPLNEQFF; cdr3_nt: TGTGCCAGCAGCCTCCAGCCGCTTAATGAGCAGTTCTTC
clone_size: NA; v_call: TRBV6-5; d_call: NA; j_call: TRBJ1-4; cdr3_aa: CAIRLGEKLFF; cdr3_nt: TGTGCCATCCGTCTAGGGGAAAAACTGTTTTTT
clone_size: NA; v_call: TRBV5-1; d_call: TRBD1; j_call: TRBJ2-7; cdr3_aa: CASSPSGQGLYEQYF; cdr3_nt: TGCGCCAGCAGCCCGTCGGGACAGGGACTCTACGAGCAGTACTTC
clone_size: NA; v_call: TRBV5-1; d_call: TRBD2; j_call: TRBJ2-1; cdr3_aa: CASSLGTSGNEQFF; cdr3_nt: TGCGCCAGCAGCTTGGGGACTAGCGGCAATGAGCAGTTCTTC
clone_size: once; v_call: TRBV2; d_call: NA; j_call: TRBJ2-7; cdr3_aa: CASSERINPTGTSYEQYF; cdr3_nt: TGTGCCAGCAGTGAAAGGATCAATCCTACTGGAACCTCCTACGAGCAGTACTTC
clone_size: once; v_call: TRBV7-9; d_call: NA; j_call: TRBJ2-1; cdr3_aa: CASVGGSSYNEQFF; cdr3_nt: TGTGCCAGCGTAGGGGGAAGCTCCTACAATGAGCAGTTCTTC
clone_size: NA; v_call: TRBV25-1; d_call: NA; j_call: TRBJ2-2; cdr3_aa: CASSDPRQATGELFF; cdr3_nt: TGTGCCAGCAGTGACCCAAGGCAGGCCACCGGGGAGCTGTTTTTT
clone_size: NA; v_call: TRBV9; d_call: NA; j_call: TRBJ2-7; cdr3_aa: CASSVAGDYEQYF; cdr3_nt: TGTGCCAGCAGCGTAGCTGGAGATTACGAGCAGTACTTC
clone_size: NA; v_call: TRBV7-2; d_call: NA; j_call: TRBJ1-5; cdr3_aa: CASSNQGRDQPQHF; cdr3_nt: TGTGCCAGCAGTAATCAGGGGAGGGATCAGCCCCAGCATTTT
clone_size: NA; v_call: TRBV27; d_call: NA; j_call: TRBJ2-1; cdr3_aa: CASSPGLPWGNEQFF; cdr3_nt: TGTGCCAGCAGTCCGGGACTCCCATGGGGCAATGAGCAGTTCTTC
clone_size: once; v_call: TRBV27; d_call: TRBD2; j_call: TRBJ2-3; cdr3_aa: CASSSTLPRAGKADTQYF; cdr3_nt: TGTGCCAGCAGTTCCACTCTACCCCGAGCGGGGAAGGCAGATACGCAGTATTTT
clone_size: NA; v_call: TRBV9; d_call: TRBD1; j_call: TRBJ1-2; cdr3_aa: CASSVGEQGTRGYTF; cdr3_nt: TGTGCCAGCAGCGTAGGGGAACAGGGGACGCGTGGCTACACCTTC
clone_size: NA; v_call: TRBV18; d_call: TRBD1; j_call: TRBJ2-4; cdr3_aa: CASSPGTGGFLTKNIQYF; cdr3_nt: TGTGCCAGCTCCCCCGGGACAGGGGGCTTTCTAACCAAAAACATTCAGTACTTC
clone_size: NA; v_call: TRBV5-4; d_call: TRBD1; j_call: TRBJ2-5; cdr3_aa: CATSPGQRETQYF; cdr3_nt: TGTGCCACCAGCCCGGGACAGAGAGAGACCCAGTACTTC
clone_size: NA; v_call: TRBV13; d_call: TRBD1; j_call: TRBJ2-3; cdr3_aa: CASSSDRADTQYF; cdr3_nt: TGTGCCAGCAGCTCAGACAGGGCCGATACGCAGTATTTT
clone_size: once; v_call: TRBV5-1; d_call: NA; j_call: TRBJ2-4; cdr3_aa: CASSLVPGRAKNIQYF; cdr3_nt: TGCGCCAGCAGCTTGGTACCAGGGCGGGCCAAAAACATTCAGTACTTC
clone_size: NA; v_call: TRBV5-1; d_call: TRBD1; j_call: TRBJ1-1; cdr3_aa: CASSTGQSTEAFF; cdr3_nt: TGCGCCAGCAGCACGGGACAGAGCACTGAAGCTTTCTTT
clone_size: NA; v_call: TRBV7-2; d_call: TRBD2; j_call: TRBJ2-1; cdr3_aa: CASSFRSSGRAHEQFF; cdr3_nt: TGTGCCAGCAGCTTCAGATCTAGCGGGAGGGCCCATGAGCAGTTCTTC
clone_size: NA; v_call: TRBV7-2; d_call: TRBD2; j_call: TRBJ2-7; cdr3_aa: CASSPGLAGDEQYF; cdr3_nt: TGTGCCAGCAGCCCGGGACTAGCGGGTGACGAGCAGTACTTC
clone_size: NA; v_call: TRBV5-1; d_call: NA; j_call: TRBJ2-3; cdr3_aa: CASSLVQGITDTQYF; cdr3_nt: TGCGCCAGCAGCTTGGTGCAAGGGATAACAGATACGCAGTATTTT
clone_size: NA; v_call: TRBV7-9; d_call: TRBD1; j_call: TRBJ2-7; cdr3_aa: CASSSKTGFSYEQYF; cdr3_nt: TGTGCCAGCAGCTCCAAGACAGGGTTCTCCTACGAGCAGTACTTC
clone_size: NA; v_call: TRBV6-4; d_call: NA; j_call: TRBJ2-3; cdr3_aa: CASSASGLSTDTQYF; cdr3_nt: TGTGCCAGCAGTGCCAGCGGGCTAAGCACAGATACGCAGTATTTT
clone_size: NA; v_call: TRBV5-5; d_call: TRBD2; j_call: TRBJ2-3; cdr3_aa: CASSLGAAGGITDTQYF; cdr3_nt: TGTGCCAGCAGCTTGGGTGCAGCGGGAGGGATAACAGATACGCAGTATTTT
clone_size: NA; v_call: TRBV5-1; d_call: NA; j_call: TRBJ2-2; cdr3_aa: CASTSRDGQGTGELFF; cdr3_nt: TGCGCCAGCACCTCTAGGGACGGGCAGGGTACCGGGGAGCTGTTTTTT
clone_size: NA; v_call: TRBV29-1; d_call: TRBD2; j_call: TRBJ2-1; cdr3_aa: CSVTAGDLNNEQFF; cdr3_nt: TGCAGCGTTACAGCGGGAGATTTGAACAATGAGCAGTTCTTC
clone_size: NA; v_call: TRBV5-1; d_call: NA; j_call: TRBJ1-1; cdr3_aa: CASSNGQNTEAFF; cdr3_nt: TGCGCCAGCAGCAACGGACAGAACACTGAAGCTTTCTTT
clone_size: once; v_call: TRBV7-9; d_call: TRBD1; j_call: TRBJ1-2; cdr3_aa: CASSRDRRDGYTF; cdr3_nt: TGTGCCAGCAGCCGGGACAGGAGAGATGGCTACACCTTC
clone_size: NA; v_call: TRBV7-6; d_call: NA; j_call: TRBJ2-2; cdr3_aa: CASSSRSTANTGELFF; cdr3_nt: TGTGCCAGCAGCTCCCGCTCGACAGCTAACACCGGGGAGCTGTTTTTT
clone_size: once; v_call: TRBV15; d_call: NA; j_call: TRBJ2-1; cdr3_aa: CATSLGHEQFF; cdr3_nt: TGTGCCACCAGCCTAGGGCATGAGCAGTTCTTC
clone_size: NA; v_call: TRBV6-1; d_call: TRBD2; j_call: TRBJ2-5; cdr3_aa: CASSVGTSGNQETQYF; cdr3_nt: TGTGCCAGCAGTGTAGGGACTAGCGGAAACCAAGAGACCCAGTACTTC
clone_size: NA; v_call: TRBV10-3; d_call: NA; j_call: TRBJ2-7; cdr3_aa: CAIMDRFEQYF; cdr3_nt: TGTGCCATCATGGACCGTTTCGAGCAGTACTTC
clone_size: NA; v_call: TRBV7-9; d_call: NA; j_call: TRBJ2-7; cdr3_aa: CASSPKTGPLDEQYF; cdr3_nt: TGTGCCAGCAGCCCCAAGACAGGTCCTCTAGACGAGCAGTACTTC
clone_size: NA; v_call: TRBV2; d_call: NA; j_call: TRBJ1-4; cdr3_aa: CASRSETAKLFF; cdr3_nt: TGTGCCAGCAGGTCTGAGACAGCGAAACTGTTTTTT
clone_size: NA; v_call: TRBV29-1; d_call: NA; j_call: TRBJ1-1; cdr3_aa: CSVQLYPGEAFF; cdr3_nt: TGCAGCGTCCAGCTGTACCCCGGTGAAGCTTTCTTT
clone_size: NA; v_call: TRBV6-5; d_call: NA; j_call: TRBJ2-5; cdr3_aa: CASGFEGLKYF; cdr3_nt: TGTGCCAGTGGCTTTGAGGGGTTGAAGTACTTC
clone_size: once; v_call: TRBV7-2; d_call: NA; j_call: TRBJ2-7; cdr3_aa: CASSLGLLSYEQYF; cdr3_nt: TGTGCCAGCAGCTTAGGTTTACTGAGCTACGAGCAGTACTTC
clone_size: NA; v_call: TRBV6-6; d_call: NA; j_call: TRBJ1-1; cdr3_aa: CASSYPRTDSNTEAFF; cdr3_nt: TGTGCCAGCAGTTATCCTAGGACAGATTCGAACACTGAAGCTTTCTTT